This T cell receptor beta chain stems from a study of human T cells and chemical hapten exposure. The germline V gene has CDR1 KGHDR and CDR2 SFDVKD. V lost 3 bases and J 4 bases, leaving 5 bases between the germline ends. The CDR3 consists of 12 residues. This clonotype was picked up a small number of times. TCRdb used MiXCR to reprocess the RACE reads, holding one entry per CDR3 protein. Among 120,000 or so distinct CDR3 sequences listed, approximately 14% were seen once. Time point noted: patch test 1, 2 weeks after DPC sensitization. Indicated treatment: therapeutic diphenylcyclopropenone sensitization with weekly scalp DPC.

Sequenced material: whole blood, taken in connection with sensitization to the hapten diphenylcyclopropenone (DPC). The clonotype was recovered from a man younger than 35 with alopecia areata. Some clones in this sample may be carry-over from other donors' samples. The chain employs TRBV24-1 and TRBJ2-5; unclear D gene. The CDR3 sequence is CATSDPIETQYF. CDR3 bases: TGTGCCACCAGTGATCCCATAGAGACCCAGTACTTC.